Presented here are 3 T cell receptor beta chains from one specimen sequenced in a study of shared clonotypes between healthy human individuals. Using immunoSEQ multiplex PCR, the repertoire was profiled, and TCRdb retains in-frame clones only, with some absent. The sample contains 2,100,000 or so clones, more than 90% of which appear only once. Sample: naive CD4+ T cells sorted from blood. As to subset: CD45RA+ positively selected. Receptors originate from a man between 18 and 35 years old in good health.

The J gene is TRBJ1-2, the V gene TRBV6-5; 10 nucleotides agree with TRBD1. J was trimmed by 2 bases and V by 5 bases; bases with no gene match: 5. This CDR3 spans 15 amino acids. Germline CDR1 MNHEY, CDR2 SVGAGI. The CDR3 DNA follows: TGTGCCAGCAGTAGGACGGGACAGGGGAACTATGGCTACACCTTC. It is translated as CASSRTGQGNYGYTF.

Concerning this clone itself: This CDR3 is also generated by other DNA sequences in the sample. The CDR3 region has the DNA TGTGCCAGCTCTGACAGTCAGAACACTGAAGCTTTCTTT. This sequence encodes CASSDSQNTEAFF. The chain is built from TRBV18 and TRBJ1-1; D is possibly TRBD1 (5 bases). CDR1 KGHSH and CDR2 LQKENI come from the germline V gene. The V end lost 6 bases, the J end lost 1 base, and 9 bases lay between the germline ends. The CDR3 is made up of 13 amino acids.

This clone appeared once. The chain joins TRBV5-6 to TRBJ2-1; the match to TRBD1 covers 10 bases. The length of the CDR3 is 14 residues. Losses at the gene ends were 6 bases for V and 7 bases for J; bases not matched to a gene: 7. Per germline, CDR1 SGHDT and CDR2 YYEEEE. The CDR3 nucleotides read TGTGCCAGCACCCGGGACAGGGGTAGGAATGAGCAGTTCTTC. Residues: CASTRDRGRNEQFF.